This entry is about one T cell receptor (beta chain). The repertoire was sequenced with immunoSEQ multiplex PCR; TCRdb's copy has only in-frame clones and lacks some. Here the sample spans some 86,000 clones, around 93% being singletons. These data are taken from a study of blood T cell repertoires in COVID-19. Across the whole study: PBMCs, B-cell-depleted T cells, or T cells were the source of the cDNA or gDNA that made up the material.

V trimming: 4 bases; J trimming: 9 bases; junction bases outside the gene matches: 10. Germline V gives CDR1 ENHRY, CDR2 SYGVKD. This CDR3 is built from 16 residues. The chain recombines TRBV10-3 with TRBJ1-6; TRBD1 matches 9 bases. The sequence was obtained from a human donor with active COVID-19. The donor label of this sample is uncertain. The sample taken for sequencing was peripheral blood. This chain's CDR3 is CAISAQGGQGGSPLHF. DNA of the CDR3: TGTGCCATCAGTGCTCAGGGGGGACAGGGAGGTTCACCCCTCCACTTT.